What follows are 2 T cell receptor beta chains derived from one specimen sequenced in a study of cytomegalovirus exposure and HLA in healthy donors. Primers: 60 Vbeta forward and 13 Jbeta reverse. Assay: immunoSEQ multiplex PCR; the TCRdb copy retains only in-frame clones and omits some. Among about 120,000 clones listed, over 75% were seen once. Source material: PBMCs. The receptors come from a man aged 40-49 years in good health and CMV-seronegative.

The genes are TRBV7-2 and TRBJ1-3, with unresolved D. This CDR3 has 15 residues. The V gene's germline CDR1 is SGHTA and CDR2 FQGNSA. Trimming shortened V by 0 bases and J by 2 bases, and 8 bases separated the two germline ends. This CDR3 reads CASSLAPEPGNTIYF. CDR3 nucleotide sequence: TGTGCCAGCAGCTTAGCTCCAGAACCTGGAAACACCATATATTTT.

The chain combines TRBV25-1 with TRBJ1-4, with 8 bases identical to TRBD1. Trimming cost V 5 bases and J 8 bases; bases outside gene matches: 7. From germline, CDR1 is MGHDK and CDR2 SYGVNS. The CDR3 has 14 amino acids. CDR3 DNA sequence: TGTGCCAGCAGTCTCACAGGGGGGGGCGAAAAACTGTTTTTT. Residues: CASSLTGGGEKLFF. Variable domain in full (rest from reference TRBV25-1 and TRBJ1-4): EADIYQTPRYLVIGTGKKITLECSQTMGHDKMYWYQQDPGMELHLIHYSYGVNSTEKGDLSSESTVSRIRTEHFPLTLESARPSHTSQYLCASSLTGGGEKLFFGSGTQLSVL.